A single TCR beta chain is shown here with its context. CDR3 length equals 13 residues. Germline CDR1 MDHEN, CDR2 SYDVKM. V lost 3 bases and J 5 bases, leaving 10 bases between the germline ends. Some clones are missing from TCRdb's copy, which holds only in-frame ones; the method was immunoSEQ multiplex PCR. The repertoire consists of 35,000 to 50,000 clones, with about nine tenths occurring once and the leading ten covering approximately 0.61%. The sample belongs to a study of T cell changes during pregnancy in multiple sclerosis. The chain recombines TRBV28 with TRBJ2-5; D is perhaps TRBD1 (6 bases). The input for sequencing was CD4+ T cells from peripheral blood mononuclear cells, taken in the first trimester of pregnancy. This clonotype was obtained from a female donor with multiple sclerosis, enrolled in a pregnancy study. The CDR3 protein is CASSFGQLETQYF. The CDR3 nucleotides read TGTGCCAGCAGTTTCGGACAGCTTGAGACCCAGTACTTC.